These 30 T cell receptor beta chains came from one sample sequenced in a study of T cells after yellow fever vaccination. TCRdb re-called the 5' RACE reads with MiXCR, one entry per CDR3 protein. Of fewer than 500,000 distinct CDR3 sequences listed, around 20% are singletons. This specimen consisted of PBMCs, obtained before the yellow fever booster vaccination. Receptors originate from a man between 18 and 29 years old who received the YFV17D yellow fever vaccine.

This clonotype was seen a handful of times. The chain uses TRBV4-3 and TRBJ1-4; TRBD1 is a possible D gene (5 bases). Germline lookup yields CDR1 LGHNA and CDR2 YSLEER. The CDR3 consists of 15 residues. V was pared by 4 bases and J by 6 bases, with 15 bases between. The CDR3 region is CASSRNVGAHEKLFF. The CDR3, as DNA: TGCGCCAGCAGCCGAAACGTAGGGGCTCATGAAAAACTGTTTTTT.

The V gene is TRBV20-1, the J gene TRBJ1-1; perhaps TRBD1 as D (6 bases). Germline loops: CDR1 DFQATT, CDR2 SNEGSKA (reference sequence). The CDR3 spans 14 residues. V gave up 5 bases and J gave up 4 bases, with 17 bases separating them. The CDR3 sequence: CSAGDRRGGTEAFF. The CDR3 DNA is TGCAGTGCTGGGGACCGACGAGGGGGCACTGAAGCTTTCTTT.

In this sample, this clonotype turned up a few times. The genes are TRBV20-1 and TRBJ2-3; 8 bases are shared with TRBD2. Germline V gene sequence: CDR1 DFQATT, CDR2 SNEGSKA (reference sequence). This CDR3 region has 14 residues. The junction had 6 bases not matched to a gene; V was cut back by 5 bases and J by 2 bases. The CDR3 DNA reads as TGCAGTGCTCCCGGGACTAGGGCCACAGATACGCAGTATTTT. This sequence encodes CSAPGTRATDTQYF.

The rearrangement uses TRBV20-1 and TRBJ1-4; TRBD1 agrees at 7 bases. V gave up 7 bases and J gave up 3 bases; unmatched junction bases: 11. Germline CDR1 DFQATT, CDR2 SNEGSKA (reference sequence). CDR3 length: 15 amino acids. In DNA, the CDR3 is TGCAGTGTCCCACCTGGGACAGCTGCTAATGAAAAACTGTTTTTT. The encoded protein is CSVPPGTAANEKLFF.

Only a few counts were recorded for this clonotype. The gene calls are TRBV9 and TRBJ2-2; possibly TRBD1 or TRBD2 for D (5 bases each). The V end was cut by 0 bases, the J end by 4 bases, with 10 bases between. The CDR3 runs to 15 residues. CDR1 is SGDLS, CDR2 YYNGEE, per germline. The CDR3 here is CASSVDGTLTGELFF. The CDR3 nucleotides are TGTGCCAGCAGCGTAGACGGGACGCTCACCGGGGAGCTGTTTTTT. Filled out from reference TRBV9 and TRBJ2-2, the complete variable domain reads DSGVTQTPKHLITATGQRVTLRCSPRSGDLSVYWYQQSLDQGLQFLIQYYNGEERAKGNILERFSAQQFPDLHSELNLSSLELGDSALYFCASSVDGTLTGELFFGEGSRLTVL.

This clonotype was seen a few times. This sequence joins TRBV4-1 and TRBJ1-2; D gene ambiguous. CDR1 is MGHRA and CDR2 is YSYEKL in the germline V gene. V lost 0 bases, J lost 7 bases, and 12 bases lay in between. The CDR3 extends over 14 amino acids. The CDR3 loop reads CASSQDWVGRGYTF. CDR3 nucleotides: TGCGCCAGCAGCCAAGATTGGGTGGGTCGTGGCTACACCTTC.

The rearrangement uses TRBV20-1 and TRBJ1-2; D unresolved. Trimming removed 5 bases from V and 8 bases from J, with 15 bases in between. This CDR3 has 12 residues. Germline V gene data show CDR1 as DFQATT and CDR2 as SNEGSKA (reference sequence). The CDR3 loop reads CSAAVGSGGYTF. The CDR3 DNA sequence: TGCAGTGCTGCCGTCGGATCGGGGGGCTACACCTTC.

The J gene is TRBJ1-5, the V gene TRBV18; possible D gene TRBD1, 5 bases. V lost 0 bases and J lost 6, with 9 bases in between. This CDR3 contains 14 residues. CDR1 and CDR2 from the germline V gene are KGHSH and LQKENI. The CDR3 nucleotides are TGTGCCAGCTCACCACCGGGGCGGATTCAGCCCCAGCATTTT. Its translation: CASSPPGRIQPQHF.

This clonotype was seen repeatedly, ten times or more. The CDR3 region is CASSGANEQFF. DNA for the CDR3: TGTGCCAGCAGTGGGGCCAATGAGCAGTTCTTC. The V gene is TRBV25-1, the J gene TRBJ2-1; D remains unclear. V lost 4 bases to trimming and J lost 6 bases, with 4 bases between them. CDR3 length equals 11 residues. Germline assignment: CDR1 MGHDK and CDR2 SYGVNS. Supplemented by reference TRBV25-1 and TRBJ2-1, the full variable domain reads EADIYQTPRYLVIGTGKKITLECSQTMGHDKMYWYQQDPGMELHLIHYSYGVNSTEKGDLSSESTVSRIRTEHFPLTLESARPSHTSQYLCASSGANEQFFGPGTRLTVL.

This clonotype was picked up a small number of times. This rearrangement joins TRBV5-1 to TRBJ2-1; 9 bases match TRBD1. Germline CDR1 is SGHRS and CDR2 is YFSETQ. Losses at the gene ends were 0 bases for V and 3 bases for J; bases not matched to a gene: 7. The CDR3 length is 17 residues. CDR3 protein: CASSLATGGGFYNEQFF. CDR3 in DNA: TGCGCCAGCAGCTTGGCCACAGGGGGCGGTTTCTACAATGAGCAGTTCTTC.

This clonotype was seen more than once but under ten times. V and J are TRBV28 and TRBJ2-5, with 12 nucleotides matching TRBD2. Germline CDR1 MDHEN, CDR2 SYDVKM. The CDR3 is made up of 16 amino acids. V lost 2 bases and J lost 2; bases outside the gene matches: 3. CDR3 sequence: CASSLLAGGPQETQYF. The CDR3 region has the DNA TGTGCCAGCAGTTTACTAGCGGGGGGGCCTCAAGAGACCCAGTACTTC.

This clonotype turned up a few times. This chain connects TRBV6-5 to TRBJ1-2; tentative D call: TRBD1 (5 bases). Germline assignment: CDR1 MNHEY and CDR2 SVGAGI. Trimming cost V 0 bases and J 4 bases, with 15 bases left between them. This CDR3 has 16 residues. The DNA for the CDR3 is TGTGCCAGCAGTTACTCTCAGGGAATCGATGGCTATGGCTACACCTTC. Encoded protein: CASSYSQGIDGYGYTF.

The rearrangement uses TRBV5-1 and TRBJ2-1, with no clear D. The CDR3 contains 11 residues. Germline V gene data show CDR1 as SGHRS and CDR2 as YFSETQ. Trimming left V 4 bases short and J 9 bases short, with 8 bases between. The CDR3 reads CASSIEAEQFF. CDR3 in DNA: TGCGCCAGCAGCATCGAAGCTGAGCAGTTCTTC.

This clonotype was found a few times. The rearrangement joins TRBV18 to TRBJ1-1; TRBD1 matches 7 bases. The junction had 8 bases not matched to a gene; V was cut back by 6 bases and J by 7 bases. CDR1 KGHSH and CDR2 LQKENI come from the germline V gene. The CDR3 length is 13 residues. The CDR3 reads CASSTGQENEAFF. CDR3 sequence (DNA): TGTGCCAGCTCGACAGGGCAAGAAAATGAAGCTTTCTTT.

This chain connects TRBV7-2 to TRBJ1-6; D gene ambiguous. The germline V gene encodes CDR1 SGHTA and CDR2 FQGNSA. The CDR3 has 13 amino acids. V lost 3 bases, J lost 7 bases, and 7 bases lay in between. CDR3 protein: CASSFPFNSPLHF. For the CDR3, the DNA is TGTGCCAGCAGCTTTCCTTTCAATTCACCCCTCCACTTT. Filled out from reference TRBV7-2 and TRBJ1-6, the complete variable domain reads GAGVSQSPSNKVTEKGKDVELRCDPISGHTALYWYRQSLGQGLEFLIYFQGNSAPDKSGLPSDRFSAERTGGSVSTLTIQRTQQEDSAVYLCASSFPFNSPLHFGNGTRLTVT.

The V gene is TRBV12-3 or TRBV12-4, the J gene TRBJ1-5; D might be TRBD1 (6 bases). CDR3 length: 15 amino acids. Trimming took off 2 bases at V and 5 bases at J, with 13 bases between the two ends. The CDR3 region has the DNA TGTGCCAGCAGTTTATTGCCAGGGGTTGATCAGCCCCAGCATTTT. As protein: CASSLLPGVDQPQHF.

This clonotype was found a few times. V and J are TRBV10-3 and TRBJ2-3; TRBD2 agrees at 14 bases. V trimming: 6 bases; J trimming: 4 bases; junction bases outside the gene matches: 3. This CDR3 comprises 15 residues. Per germline, CDR1 ENHRY and CDR2 SYGVKD. CDR3 nucleotide sequence: TGTGCCATCAGGACTAGCGGGGGGGTCTCAGATACGCAGTATTTT. It is translated as CAIRTSGGVSDTQYF.

The chain joins TRBV7-3 to TRBJ2-1; 10 nucleotides agree with TRBD1. CDR3 size: 14 residues. The V gene's germline CDR1 is SGHTA and CDR2 FQGTGA. With 5 bases clipped from V and 9 bases from J, the junction kept 7 bases outside the gene matches. The CDR3: CASSPTGGWGEQFF. CDR3 nucleotides: TGTGCCAGCAGCCCGACAGGGGGCTGGGGTGAGCAGTTCTTC. Looking up the rest from reference TRBV7-3 and TRBJ2-1 gives the full variable domain: GAGVSQTPSNKVTEKGKYVELRCDPISGHTALYWYRQSLGQGPEFLIYFQGTGAADDSGLPNDRFFAVRPEGSVSTLKIQRTERGDSAVYLCASSPTGGWGEQFFGPGTRLTVL.

This clonotype has more than one count but fewer than ten. This chain joins TRBV19 and TRBJ2-1; D unclear. Germline V gene lookup returns CDR1 LNHDA and CDR2 SQIVND (reference sequence). V was cut by 0 bases and J by 9 bases, with 12 bases left in between. The CDR3 totals 14 residues. The CDR3 DNA sequence: TGTGCCAGTAGTATAGATCGAGCAGATGGTGAGCAGTTCTTC. Translating gives CASSIDRADGEQFF.

This clonotype was seen a few times. The rearrangement joins TRBV20-1 to TRBJ2-2; TRBD1 aligns across 9 bases. This CDR3 region has 16 residues. The ends lost 6 bases at V and 1 base at J; junction bases unmatched: 9. Germline V lookup: CDR1 DFQATT, CDR2 SNEGSKA (reference sequence). CDR3 coding DNA: TGCAGTGCGACCCCTTTGGACAGGGGGAACACCGGGGAGCTGTTTTTT. Protein product: CSATPLDRGNTGELFF.

This clonotype was seen a handful of times. The V call is TRBV19, the J call TRBJ2-3, with 10 bases lining up with TRBD2. Germline-derived CDR1 and CDR2 are LNHDA and SQIVND (reference sequence). This CDR3 is 15 amino acids long. J gave up 3 bases and V 7 bases, and 7 bases lay outside the gene matches. The CDR3 sequence is CASTALAGATDTQYF. CDR3 DNA sequence: TGTGCCAGTACCGCCCTAGCGGGGGCAACAGATACGCAGTATTTT. Full variable domain (missing parts from reference TRBV19 and TRBJ2-3): DGGITQSPKYLFRKEGQNVTLSCEQNLNHDAMYWYRQDPGQGLRLIYYSQIVNDFQKGDIAEGYSVSREKKESFPLTVTSAQKNPTAFYLCASTALAGATDTQYFGPGTRLTVL.

J is TRBJ2-1 and V is TRBV12-3 or TRBV12-4, with 8 bases fitting TRBD1. The CDR3 extends over 17 amino acids. After removal of 5 bases from V and 1 base from J, the junction contained 10 bases not matched to a gene. CDR3 in DNA: TGTGCCAGCAGTGGTCAGACAGGGGTGGGGTCCTACAATGAGCAGTTCTTC. As protein: CASSGQTGVGSYNEQFF.

This chain links TRBV7-2 with TRBJ2-3, with TRBD2 as a possible D gene (6 bases). This CDR3 region has 14 residues. V gave up 5 bases and J gave up 0 bases, with 9 bases separating them. Germline V gene data show CDR1 as SGHTA and CDR2 as FQGNSA. As DNA, the CDR3 is TGTGCCAGCAGCCGACTAGGAAGCACAGATACGCAGTATTTT. It translates to CASSRLGSTDTQYF.

This clonotype was counted between two and nine times. This chain connects TRBV12-3 or TRBV12-4 to TRBJ2-5; TRBD2 matches 7 bases. The CDR3 loop spans 14 amino acids. With V trimmed by 6 bases and J by 2 bases, 6 bases remained unmatched. CDR3: CASRPGTTQETQYF. The CDR3 nucleotides read TGTGCCAGCAGGCCCGGGACTACGCAAGAGACCCAGTACTTC.

The chain carries TRBV10-3 and TRBJ1-6, with 9 bases identical to TRBD1. Germline loops: CDR1 ENHRY, CDR2 SYGVKD. This CDR3 spans 15 amino acids. V lost 5 bases to trimming and J lost 6 bases; unmatched junction nucleotides: 5. The CDR3 protein is CAISKGQGFNSPLHF. The CDR3 DNA follows: TGTGCCATCAGTAAAGGACAGGGGTTTAATTCACCCCTCCACTTT.

This clonotype was detected ten times or more. The gene calls are TRBV29-1 and TRBJ2-5, with 10 bases aligning to TRBD1. V shed 7 bases and J 4 bases; nucleotides not matched to a gene: 12. This CDR3 spans 15 amino acids. CDR1 SQVTM and CDR2 ANQGSEA come from the germline V gene. This chain's CDR3 is CSAPSGTGVGETQYF. Written as DNA, the CDR3 is TGCAGCGCCCCTTCCGGGACAGGGGTGGGAGAGACCCAGTACTTC.

The chain joins TRBV5-1 to TRBJ2-3; perhaps TRBD2 as D (5 bases). The CDR3 length is 16 residues. V lost 0 bases, J lost 4 bases, and 15 bases lay in between. In germline, CDR1 is SGHRS, CDR2 YFSETQ. Here the CDR3 reads CASSLEGAARPDTQYF. The CDR3 region has the DNA TGCGCCAGCAGCTTGGAAGGAGCGGCCCGCCCAGATACGCAGTATTTT.

The table lists this clonotype with a few counts. The chain joins TRBV27 to TRBJ2-7; the D is unclear. V was trimmed by 2 bases and J by 5 bases, leaving 4 bases between them. Germline loops: CDR1 MNHEY, CDR2 SMNVEV (reference sequence). The CDR3 spans 11 residues. CDR3 residues: CASSLEHEQYV. CDR3 sequence (DNA): TGTGCCAGCAGTTTAGAGCACGAGCAGTACGTC.

V gene TRBV12-3 or TRBV12-4 combines with J gene TRBJ2-7; D gene unclear. CDR3 size: 12 residues. The CDR3 nucleotides read TGTGCCAGCAGCCACCTCGGAAGGACCCTGGAGGTC. Its translation: CASSHLGRTLEV.

The CDR3 region is CASSYQTGTGNGYTF. The CDR3, as DNA: TGTGCCAGCAGTTATCAGACCGGGACAGGGAATGGCTACACCTTC. The J gene is TRBJ1-2, the V gene TRBV6-6; 9 bases align to TRBD1. The CDR3 totals 15 residues. Germline assignment: CDR1 MNHNY and CDR2 SVGAGI (reference sequence). The J segment lost 6 bases and the V segment lost 3 bases, leaving 8 bases of the junction unmatched.